Listed below are T cell receptor beta chains from one sample, sequenced in a study of blood T cell repertoires in COVID-19. Only in-frame clones appear in the TCRdb table, and some are missing; sequencing was by immunoSEQ multiplex PCR. The sample comprises about 170,000 clones, more than 90% of which are singletons, and about 0.54% rests with the top ten. Sequenced input: peripheral blood. The receptors were gathered from a middle-aged man with acute or convalescent COVID-19. Both conserved end residues are part of each CDR3. A D gene is named only where the DNA matches it firmly. Where a row states a size, it is once, few, many or the class of an expanded clone; other rows omit it.

NA | TRBD2 | TRBJ2-5 | TRBV7-8 | CASSLGRGAVETQYF | TGTGCCAGCAGCTTAGGGCGGGGGGCAGTTGAGACCCAGTACTTC
NA | NA | TRBJ2-1 | TRBV12-3/TRBV12-4 | CASSSGTHNEQFF | TGTGCCAGCAGTTCCGGGACTCATAATGAGCAGTTCTTC
NA | NA | TRBJ2-7 | TRBV4-2 | CASSQVTRELTYEQYF | TGTGCCAGCAGCCAAGTTACCCGGGAATTAACCTACGAGCAGTACTTC
NA | TRBD2 | TRBJ2-5 | TRBV7-3 | CASSLAGGRETQYF | TGTGCCAGCAGCTTAGCGGGGGGGCGTGAGACCCAGTACTTC
NA | NA | TRBJ1-1 | TRBV3-1/TRBV3-2 | CASSPRPGDTEAFF | TGTGCCAGCAGCCCTCGCCCCGGGGACACTGAAGCTTTCTTT
NA | TRBD2 | TRBJ2-5 | TRBV7-2 | CASSSSGGEVETQYF | TGTGCCAGCAGCTCTAGCGGGGGGGAGGTGGAGACCCAGTACTTC
NA | NA | TRBJ2-1 | TRBV11-2 | CASSLGQNEQFF | TGTGCCAGCAGCTTAGGACAGAATGAGCAGTTCTTC
NA | NA | TRBJ1-4 | TRBV29-1 | CSVERIGGGEKLFF | TGCAGCGTTGAACGGATTGGGGGAGGGGAAAAACTGTTTTTT
NA | TRBD2 | TRBJ2-7 | TRBV19 | CASKKGTSGPWMEQYF | TGTGCCAGTAAGAAGGGGACTAGCGGGCCTTGGATGGAGCAGTACTTC
once | TRBD1 | TRBJ2-7 | TRBV23-1 | CASRSPGQTYEQYF | TGCGCCAGCAGATCACCGGGACAGACCTACGAGCAGTACTTC
NA | NA | TRBJ1-5 | TRBV4-1 | CASSQDPAGDRQPQHF | TGCGCCAGCAGCCAAGATCCGGCAGGGGATCGTCAGCCCCAGCATTTT
NA | NA | TRBJ2-7 | TRBV6-5 | CAVRGSVTYEQYF | TGTGCCGTACGGGGTAGCGTTACCTACGAGCAGTACTTC
few | NA | TRBJ1-4 | TRBV5-6 | CASSIVLSEKLFF | TGTGCCAGCAGCATTGTACTATCGGAAAAACTGTTTTTT
NA | TRBD2 | TRBJ2-1 | TRBV11-2 | CASSLDPPSGSWHEQFF | TGTGCCAGCAGCTTAGATCCCCCTAGCGGGAGTTGGCATGAGCAGTTCTTC
NA | NA | TRBJ2-7 | TRBV7-2 | CASSPGSYEQYF | TGTGCCAGCAGCCCCGGGAGCTACGAGCAGTACTTC
NA | NA | TRBJ1-4 | TRBV3-1/TRBV3-2 | CASSYAGTNEKLFF | TGTGCCAGCAGCTACGCCGGAACTAATGAAAAACTGTTTTTT
NA | NA | TRBJ2-1 | TRBV2 | CASSEDGGNEQFF | TGTGCCAGCAGTGAAGACGGAGGTAATGAGCAGTTCTTC
few | NA | TRBJ1-1 | TRBV5-1 | CASSQTPDTEAFF | TGCGCCAGCAGCCAGACACCAGACACTGAAGCTTTCTTT
NA | TRBD1 | TRBJ2-2 | TRBV19 | CATHRGRDTGELFF | TGTGCCACCCACAGGGGGCGCGACACCGGGGAGCTGTTTTTT
NA | TRBD1 | TRBJ1-6 | TRBV27 | CASSLEGQGASPLHF | TGTGCCAGCAGTTTAGAGGGACAGGGGGCTTCACCCCTCCACTTT
NA | NA | TRBJ1-5 | TRBV27 | CASSDSYNQPQHF | TGTGCCAGCAGCGACAGCTATAATCAGCCCCAGCATTTT
NA | NA | TRBJ2-2 | TRBV18 | CASSPLQGRDTGELFF | TGTGCCAGCTCACCTCTCCAGGGGCGAGACACCGGGGAGCTGTTTTTT
NA | NA | TRBJ2-2 | TRBV19 | CASSSRTGTGELFF | TGTGCCAGTAGTAGCCGCACCGGCACCGGGGAGCTGTTTTTT
NA | NA | TRBJ2-6 | TRBV27 | CASGLSGANVLTF | TGTGCCAGCGGCCTCTCTGGGGCCAACGTCCTGACTTTC
NA | NA | TRBJ2-1 | TRBV28 | CASSFLDTGFGDEQFF | TGTGCCAGCAGTTTTTTGGACACAGGTTTCGGCGATGAGCAGTTCTTC
NA | NA | TRBJ2-5 | TRBV6-1 | CASSEALGAKGVETQYF | TGTGCCAGCAGTGAGGCTCTGGGGGCGAAAGGGGTCGAGACCCAGTACTTC
NA | TRBD1 | TRBJ1-4 | TRBV28 | CASRYKGALREKLFF | TGTGCCAGCAGATATAAGGGGGCTTTAAGGGAAAAACTGTTTTTT
NA | TRBD1 | TRBJ1-4 | TRBV11-2 | CASSLTPQGSNEKLFF | TGTGCCAGCAGCTTAACGCCACAGGGGTCTAATGAAAAACTGTTTTTT
NA | NA | TRBJ2-3 | TRBV3-1/TRBV3-2 | CASSQLQGPDTQYF | TGTGCCAGCAGCCAATTACAGGGCCCAGATACGCAGTATTTT
NA | NA | TRBJ2-3 | TRBV4-2 | CASSRAWGDGPDTQYF | TGTGCCAGCAGCCGAGCGTGGGGGGATGGGCCAGATACGCAGTATTTT
NA | NA | TRBJ2-3 | TRBV5-6 | CASSSWAPKVDTQYF | TGTGCCAGCAGCTCCTGGGCCCCCAAGGTGGATACGCAGTATTTT
NA | TRBD1 | TRBJ1-5 | TRBV7-6 | CASSLGGQVINQPQHF | TGTGCCAGCAGCTTAGGAGGACAGGTGATAAATCAGCCCCAGCATTTT
NA | NA | TRBJ2-5 | TRBV7-3 | CASSSLGGETQYF | TGTGCCAGCAGCTCTTTGGGGGGAGAGACCCAGTACTTC
NA | TRBD2 | TRBJ2-7 | TRBV3-1/TRBV3-2 | CASSNRLAGGPSIYEQYF | TGTGCCAGCAGCAATAGACTAGCGGGAGGGCCTAGTATTTACGAGCAGTACTTC
few | NA | TRBJ1-2 | TRBV27 | CASSLVGGANYGYTF | TGTGCCAGCAGTTTGGTTGGGGGCGCAAACTATGGCTACACCTTC
NA | TRBD1 | TRBJ1-1 | TRBV15 | CATSNGITPGQGNTEAFF | TGTGCCACCAGCAACGGCATAACGCCGGGACAGGGAAACACTGAAGCTTTCTTT
once | TRBD1 | TRBJ1-5 | TRBV27 | CASSWDSTQPQHF | TGTGCCAGCAGTTGGGACAGCACTCAGCCCCAGCATTTT
NA | NA | TRBJ1-5 | TRBV28 | CASSSRTRNQPQHF | TGTGCCAGCAGTTCCAGGACACGCAATCAGCCCCAGCATTTT
NA | TRBD2 | TRBJ2-1 | TRBV27 | CASTKLAGGSNEQFF | TGTGCCAGCACCAAACTAGCGGGAGGATCCAATGAGCAGTTCTTC
NA | TRBD1 | TRBJ2-5 | TRBV6-2/TRBV6-3 | CASSPQGAVETQYF | TGTGCCAGCAGTCCCCAGGGGGCAGTGGAGACCCAGTACTTC
NA | TRBD1 | TRBJ1-2 | TRBV6-5 | CASRPGQTIGYTF | TGTGCCAGCAGGCCGGGACAGACAATCGGCTACACCTTC
NA | NA | TRBJ2-7 | TRBV9 | CASSVGDLTSYEQYF | TGTGCCAGCAGCGTAGGCGACTTGACCTCCTACGAGCAGTACTTC
NA | NA | TRBJ1-3 | TRBV27 | CASSLSEGAGNTIYF | TGTGCCAGCAGTTTAAGCGAGGGGGCTGGAAACACCATATATTTT
NA | NA | TRBJ2-7 | TRBV6-2/TRBV6-3 | CASSYEALSYEQYF | TGTGCCAGCAGTTACGAGGCCCTCTCCTACGAGCAGTACTTC
NA | TRBD1 | TRBJ2-3 | TRBV18 | CASSTQGNEDTQYF | TGTGCCAGCTCTACACAGGGGAATGAAGATACGCAGTATTTT
NA | NA | TRBJ1-5 | TRBV27 | CASSFTGWQPQHF | TGTGCCAGCAGTTTTACAGGGTGGCAGCCCCAGCATTTT
NA | NA | TRBJ1-2 | TRBV10-2 | CASIPGQNQNYGYTF | TGCGCCAGCATTCCCGGACAGAACCAAAACTATGGCTACACCTTC
NA | NA | TRBJ1-4 | TRBV15 | CATSREFFAGHLNEKLFF | TGTGCCACCAGCAGAGAGTTTTTTGCAGGGCACCTGAATGAAAAACTGTTTTTT
NA | NA | TRBJ2-3 | TRBV2 | CASRPRQRDTQYF | TGTGCCAGCAGGCCCCGCCAGCGAGATACGCAGTATTTT
few | NA | TRBJ1-4 | TRBV5-1 | CASSPWVEMGDKRLFF | TGCGCCAGCAGCCCATGGGTGGAGATGGGAGATAAGAGACTGTTTTTT
NA | TRBD1 | TRBJ2-5 | TRBV7-2 | CASSPRATGGAETQYF | TGTGCCAGCAGCCCTAGGGCGACAGGGGGCGCGGAGACCCAGTACTTC
NA | TRBD1 | TRBJ1-1 | TRBV7-8 | CASSGTGGGAFF | TGTGCCAGCAGCGGGACAGGGGGGGGAGCTTTCTTT